Presented here are 25 T cell receptor beta chains from one specimen sequenced in a study of T cell changes during pregnancy in multiple sclerosis. Clones were read by immunoSEQ multiplex PCR, and TCRdb kept only the in-frame ones, dropping some. The sample contains around 65,000 clones, approximately 92% of which appear only once. This specimen consisted of peripheral blood, obtained in the second trimester of pregnancy. Every receptor here comes from a female donor in good health, enrolled as a control in a pregnancy study.

The genes are TRBV19 and TRBJ1-5; TRBD1 matches 7 bases. This CDR3 region has 17 residues. Germline CDR1 reads LNHDA; CDR2 reads SQIVND (reference sequence). Germline trimming cut 7 bases from V and 0 bases from J; bases unmatched to any gene: 12. The CDR3 here is CASTPGQKSYSNQPQHF. The CDR3 region has the DNA TGTGCCAGTACCCCGGGACAGAAAAGTTATAGCAATCAGCCCCAGCATTTT. Complete variable domain (other parts from reference TRBV19 and TRBJ1-5): DGGITQSPKYLFRKEGQNVTLSCEQNLNHDAMYWYRQDPGQGLRLIYYSQIVNDFQKGDIAEGYSVSREKKESFPLTVTSAQKNPTAFYLCASTPGQKSYSNQPQHFGDGTRLSIL.

The chain links TRBV5-1 to TRBJ1-2, with TRBD1 matching 9 bases. V shed 0 bases, J shed 5 bases, and the junction held 5 bases outside the gene matches. CDR3 size: 15 residues. The germline V gene encodes CDR1 SGHRS and CDR2 YFSETQ. This CDR3 reads CASSLETGGWYGYTF. CDR3 DNA sequence: TGCGCCAGCAGCTTGGAGACAGGGGGTTGGTATGGCTACACCTTC.

This clone was seen once. The gene calls are TRBV20-1 and TRBJ2-7; D call uncertain. The CDR3 sequence is 10 residues long. V was pared by 6 bases and J by 4 bases, with 7 bases between. The germline V gene encodes CDR1 DFQATT and CDR2 SNEGSKA (reference sequence). The CDR3 sequence: CSATSYEQYF. The CDR3 DNA follows: TGCAGTGCCACGAGTTACGAGCAGTACTTC.

The V and J genes are TRBV5-6 and TRBJ2-3; unclear D gene. V lost 0 bases and J 7 bases, leaving 9 bases between the germline ends. Per the germline V gene, CDR1 is SGHDT and CDR2 is YYEEEE. The CDR3 sequence is 13 residues long. CDR3 sequence reads: CASSLDIPNTQYF. The CDR3 DNA is TGTGCCAGCAGCTTGGACATTCCCAATACGCAGTATTTT.

This chain uses TRBV29-1 with TRBJ2-5; TRBD1 agrees at 9 bases. The CDR3 contains 13 residues. Per germline, CDR1 SQVTM and CDR2 ANQGSEA. The J segment lost 3 bases and the V segment lost 1 base, leaving 0 bases of the junction unmatched. In nucleotides, the CDR3 is TGCAGCGTTGAAGGGGACAGGGAAGAGACCCAGTACTTC. Residues: CSVEGDREETQYF.

The chain joins TRBV30 to TRBJ2-7; D uncertain. This CDR3 region has 14 residues. Trimming shortened V by 1 base and J by 2 bases, and 12 bases separated the two germline ends. Germline V gene sequence: CDR1 GTSNPN, CDR2 SVGIG (reference sequence). CDR3 protein: CAWSGMRSPYEQYF. As DNA, the CDR3 is TGTGCCTGGAGTGGCATGCGATCCCCCTACGAGCAGTACTTC.

The gene calls are TRBV7-9 and TRBJ2-1, with 13 bases aligning to TRBD2. CDR1 is SEHNR, CDR2 FQNEAQ, per germline (reference sequence). J was trimmed by 8 bases and V by 5 bases; bases with no gene match: 15. There are 18 residues in the CDR3. DNA for the CDR3: TGTGCCAGCAGCCCACGACTAGCGGGAGGTTCGGGGTCACATGAGCAGTTCTTC. Residues: CASSPRLAGGSGSHEQFF.

The V gene is TRBV10-3, the J gene TRBJ2-1; the match to TRBD2 covers 10 bases. The germline gives CDR1 ENHRY, CDR2 SYGVKD. The junction had 8 bases not matched to a gene; V was cut back by 5 bases and J by 4 bases. The CDR3 runs 16 residues. CDR3 sequence (DNA): TGTGCCATCAGTCCCAATCTAGCGGGAGTTTACAATGAGCAGTTCTTC. It codes for CAISPNLAGVYNEQFF.

This rearrangement joins TRBV18 to TRBJ2-7; a weak D match, TRBD1 (6 bases). The V end lost 0 bases, the J end lost 2 bases, and 11 bases lay between the germline ends. The CDR3 consists of 15 residues. CDR1 KGHSH and CDR2 LQKENI come from the germline V gene. For the CDR3, the DNA is TGTGCCAGCTCACCACCGGGGGCGAGAACCTACGAGCAGTACTTC. Translated, it gives CASSPPGARTYEQYF.

J is TRBJ1-5 and V is TRBV7-6, with a tentative D call TRBD1 (5 bases). CDR3 size: 13 residues. Germline V gives CDR1 SGHVS, CDR2 FNYEAQ. Trimming cost V 1 base and J 9 bases, with 10 bases left between them. In DNA, the CDR3 is TGTGCCAGCAGCTTAGTTTCGGGGGGGCCCCAGCATTTT. This encodes CASSLVSGGPQHF.

This sequence joins TRBV5-1 and TRBJ2-1, with TRBD2 matching 7 bases. With V trimmed by 0 bases and J by 4 bases, 4 bases remained unmatched. The CDR3 has 15 residues. The germline V gene has CDR1 SGHRS and CDR2 YFSETQ. The CDR3 spells CASSLVRGDYNEQFF. DNA for the CDR3: TGCGCCAGCAGCTTGGTACGGGGGGATTACAATGAGCAGTTCTTC.

This rearrangement joins TRBV28 to TRBJ2-7, with TRBD2 matching 16 bases. This CDR3 has 19 residues. Germline assignment: CDR1 MDHEN and CDR2 SYDVKM. V gave up 5 bases and J gave up 2 bases; unmatched junction bases: 12. CDR3 amino acids: CASSLPTGTSGRATYEQYF. CDR3 coding DNA: TGTGCCAGCAGTCTACCAACCGGGACTAGCGGGAGGGCGACCTACGAGCAGTACTTC.

The V gene is TRBV6-4, the J gene TRBJ2-3; the match to TRBD2 covers 10 bases. V was pared by 0 bases and J by 1 base, with 4 bases of the junction left unmatched. Germline V lookup: CDR1 MRHNA, CDR2 SNTAGT. CDR3 size: 17 residues. CDR3 sequence: CASSDSSGGGGTDTQYF. As DNA, the CDR3 is TGTGCCAGCAGTGACTCCAGCGGGGGGGGCGGCACAGATACGCAGTATTTT.

This chain connects TRBV11-2 to TRBJ2-2; possible D gene TRBD2, 7 bases. Germline V gene sequence: CDR1 SGHAT, CDR2 FQNNGV. Between the trimmed V and J ends, which lost 5 bases and 4 bases, there was a span of 17 bases. The CDR3 covers 16 residues. The CDR3: CASSERGGSGTGELFF. In nucleotides, the CDR3 is TGTGCCAGCAGCGAAAGGGGGGGGTCGGGCACCGGGGAGCTGTTTTTT.

The rearrangement uses TRBV15 and TRBJ2-6; D gene unclear. This CDR3 contains 14 residues. Germline V gene sequence: CDR1 LNHNV, CDR2 YYDKDF (reference sequence). Between the trimmed V and J ends, which lost 3 bases and 1 base, there was a span of 4 bases. This CDR3 is CATSSHSGANVLTF. The CDR3 coding sequence is TGTGCCACCAGCAGCCATTCTGGGGCCAACGTCCTGACTTTC.

The chain couples TRBV4-1 to TRBJ2-1, with 10 bases fitting TRBD2. Germline CDR1 and CDR2: MGHRA and YSYEKL. Germline trimming cut 0 bases from V and 2 bases from J; bases unmatched to any gene: 1. The length of the CDR3 is 16 residues. The CDR3 protein is CASSQELAGTYNEQFF. DNA for the CDR3: TGCGCCAGCAGCCAAGAACTAGCGGGGACCTACAATGAGCAGTTCTTC.

This chain uses TRBV25-1 with TRBJ2-1; 8 bases align to TRBD2. CDR3 length: 15 amino acids. Germline V gives CDR1 MGHDK, CDR2 SYGVNS. V shed 1 base, J shed 7 bases, and the junction held 6 bases outside the gene matches. CDR3 sequence (DNA): TGTGCCAGCAGTGAATTCTCGCTAGCGGGTAATGAGCAGTTCTTC. As protein: CASSEFSLAGNEQFF.

The chain employs TRBV4-2 and TRBJ2-5; 8 bases map to TRBD1. The ends lost 5 bases at V and 5 bases at J; junction bases unmatched: 16. This CDR3 contains 17 residues. Germline CDR1 and CDR2: LGHNA and YNFKEQ. The CDR3 nucleotides read TGTGCCAGCAGCGGTCTTTTCGCGCAGGGGGCCTCTGAGACCCAGTACTTC. Translation: CASSGLFAQGASETQYF.

CDR3 DNA sequence: TGTGCCAGCAGTTTTGATGACAGTTATGGCTACACCTTC. It encodes CASSFDDSYGYTF. This sequence joins TRBV28 and TRBJ1-2; D possibly corresponds to TRBD1 (5 bases). V lost 3 bases to trimming and J lost 5 bases, with 10 bases between them. Germline lookup yields CDR1 MDHEN and CDR2 SYDVKM. This CDR3 spans 13 amino acids.

This clone was observed once. The V call is TRBV6-5, the J call TRBJ2-7; possible D gene TRBD2, 5 bases. Trimming removed 7 bases at V and 8 bases at J, with 21 bases between. Germline CDR1 reads MNHEY; CDR2 reads SVGAGI. The CDR3 loop spans 14 amino acids. CDR3 sequence reads: CASIPPNRRSKQYF. The CDR3 coding sequence is TGTGCCAGCATCCCCCCGAACCGGAGGAGTAAGCAGTACTTC.

The chain uses TRBV7-2 and TRBJ1-6; D gene uncertain. Germline CDR1 SGHTA, CDR2 FQGNSA. The CDR3 runs 13 residues. V gave up 5 bases and J gave up 9 bases, with 11 bases separating them. Written as DNA, the CDR3 is TGTGCCAGCAGCATCGAAGGGAGTTCACCCCTCCACTTT. This sequence encodes CASSIEGSSPLHF.

CDR3 sequence: CAWSTGTSGGANEQFF. The CDR3 bases are TGTGCCTGGAGCACCGGGACTAGCGGGGGGGCCAATGAGCAGTTCTTC. The chain couples TRBV30 to TRBJ2-1; 16 bases match TRBD2. The germline CDR1 and CDR2 sequences are GTSNPN and SVGIG (reference sequence). After removal of 3 bases from V and 6 bases from J, the junction contained 5 bases not matched to a gene. This CDR3 is built from 16 residues.

The V and J genes are TRBV4-1 and TRBJ2-1; TRBD2 matches 8 bases. The CDR3 has 16 amino acids. V dropped 0 bases and J dropped 2; count of bases not matched to a gene: 3. Germline values: CDR1 MGHRA, CDR2 YSYEKL. The CDR3 loop is CASSQDKGLAYNEQFF. The CDR3 DNA follows: TGCGCCAGCAGCCAAGATAAGGGACTAGCCTACAATGAGCAGTTCTTC.

The rearrangement links TRBV30 to TRBJ2-7; TRBD1 matches 7 bases. Trimming removed 2 bases from V and 2 bases from J; junction bases left unmatched: 9. The CDR3 totals 15 residues. Germline V CDR1 and CDR2: GTSNPN, SVGIG (reference sequence). The CDR3 spells CAWSKVTGSPYEQYF. The CDR3 DNA is TGTGCCTGGAGTAAAGTGACAGGGTCCCCCTACGAGCAGTACTTC.

V is TRBV9 and J is TRBJ2-3; 7 nucleotides align to TRBD1. The germline CDR1 and CDR2 sequences are SGDLS and YYNGEE. Trimming removed 1 base from V and 2 bases from J; junction bases left unmatched: 4. This CDR3 is built from 15 residues. CDR3 sequence reads: CASSVQGVSTDTQYF. Here the CDR3 DNA reads TGTGCCAGCAGCGTACAGGGGGTTTCCACAGATACGCAGTATTTT.